This T cell receptor beta chain was identified during a study of blood T cell repertoires in COVID-19. The wider study: The analysed material was cDNA or gDNA that came from T cells, B-cell-depleted T cells, or PBMCs.

Assay: immunoSEQ multiplex PCR; the TCRdb copy retains only in-frame clones and omits some. The sample has over 200,000 clones, 80% seen once. The germline gives CDR1 LGHDT, CDR2 YNNKEL (reference sequence). The CDR3 covers 13 residues. Trimming removed 11 bases at V and 5 bases at J, with 18 bases between. The sequenced sample was peripheral blood. V and J are TRBV3-1 (or the pseudogene TRBV3-2) and TRBJ1-1, with D maybe TRBD1 (6 bases). The origin of this receptor is a human donor in a cohort sampled during active COVID-19. CDR3 amino acids: CASAWGPGTEAFF. The CDR3 nucleotides are TGTGCCTCAGCCTGGGGGCCGGGGACTGAAGCTTTCTTT.